Below, 4 T cell receptor beta chains from the same sample are listed, as sequenced in a study of blood T cell repertoires in COVID-19. Using immunoSEQ multiplex PCR, the repertoire was profiled, and TCRdb retains in-frame clones only, with some absent. This table has 320,000 or so clones, 85% appearing once. The sample consisted of PBMCs or T cells enriched from blood (not recorded which). The receptors shown here come from a woman aged 30 to 39 who had been exposed to COVID-19.

This chain joins TRBV4-3 and TRBJ1-4, with D uncertain. Germline lookup yields CDR1 LGHNA and CDR2 YSLEER. The CDR3 is 16 residues long. Trimming stripped 0 bases from V and 3 bases from J, with 11 bases between. CDR3 residues: CASSQDMQVPNEKLFF. CDR3 nucleotides: TGCGCCAGCAGCCAAGATATGCAGGTCCCTAATGAAAAACTGTTTTTT.

This clone has just one count. The J gene is TRBJ1-1, the V gene TRBV5-4; 10 nucleotides line up with TRBD1. Germline V gene lookup returns CDR1 SGHNT and CDR2 YYREEE (reference sequence). The CDR3 contains 15 residues. The junction had 4 bases not matched to a gene; V was cut back by 0 bases and J by 5 bases. The CDR3 DNA sequence: TGTGCCAGCAGCTTGGCCGGGACAGGGGTTACTGAAGCTTTCTTT. Translated, it gives CASSLAGTGVTEAFF.

This clone occurred once. V is TRBV7-9 and J is TRBJ2-5, with 9 positions matching TRBD2. Germline CDR1 and CDR2: SEHNR and FQNEAQ (reference sequence). The CDR3 length is 15 residues. The trim removed 6 bases at V and 3 bases at J, leaving 8 bases unmatched. CDR3 coding DNA: TGTGCCAGCAGAAATAGCGGGAGCCAGGAAGAGACCCAGTACTTC. It is translated as CASRNSGSQEETQYF.

The V and J genes are TRBV5-1 and TRBJ2-2; TRBD1 aligns across 7 bases. Per the germline V gene, CDR1 is SGHRS and CDR2 is YFSETQ. This CDR3 has 17 residues. J lost 0 bases, V lost 1 base, and 6 bases had no gene match. CDR3 loop: CASSLTGAAPNTGELFF. Written as DNA, the CDR3 is TGCGCCAGCAGCTTGACAGGGGCGGCCCCGAACACCGGGGAGCTGTTTTTT.